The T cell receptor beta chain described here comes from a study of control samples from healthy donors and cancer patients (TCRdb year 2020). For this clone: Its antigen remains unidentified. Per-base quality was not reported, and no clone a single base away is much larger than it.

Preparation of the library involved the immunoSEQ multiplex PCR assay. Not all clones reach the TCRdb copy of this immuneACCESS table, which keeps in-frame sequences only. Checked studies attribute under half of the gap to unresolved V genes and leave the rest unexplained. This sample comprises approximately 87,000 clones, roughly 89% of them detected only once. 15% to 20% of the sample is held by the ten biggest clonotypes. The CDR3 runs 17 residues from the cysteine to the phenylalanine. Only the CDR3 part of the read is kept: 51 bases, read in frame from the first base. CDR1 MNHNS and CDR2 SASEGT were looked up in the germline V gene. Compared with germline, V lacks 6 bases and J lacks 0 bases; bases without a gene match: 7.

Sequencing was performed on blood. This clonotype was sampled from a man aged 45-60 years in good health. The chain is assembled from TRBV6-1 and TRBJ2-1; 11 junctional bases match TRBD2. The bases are TGTGCCAGCAGCGAACTAGCGGGGGCCTTCTCCTACAATGAGCAGTTCTTC. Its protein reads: CASSELAGAFSYNEQFF.